A single sample gave rise to the 19 T cell receptor beta chains below, sequenced in a study of T cell changes during pregnancy in multiple sclerosis. Data came from immunoSEQ multiplex PCR; TCRdb stores just in-frame clones and leaves some out. The repertoire includes around 61,000 clones, 85% to 90% of them detected once, and 5.3% sits in the top ten. The sample comprised peripheral blood from another person, used as feeder cells. The source of these receptors is a human donor whose cells served as feeder cells for cultures in a pregnancy study.

The chain carries TRBV6-1 and TRBJ2-7; no firm D call. The CDR3 contains 15 residues. V gave up 0 bases and J gave up 4 bases, with 13 bases separating them. Germline V gene sequence: CDR1 MNHNS, CDR2 SASEGT. The DNA of the CDR3 is TGTGCCAGCAGTGAAGCGCCGGTCACGCTTTACGAGCAGTACTTC. Encoded protein: CASSEAPVTLYEQYF.

The chain has TRBV5-4 and TRBJ2-7; 9 bases fit TRBD1. CDR3 length: 14 residues. Germline CDR1 is SGHNT and CDR2 is YYREEE (reference sequence). V gave up 3 bases and J gave up 6 bases; unmatched junction bases: 7. The CDR3 loop reads CASSSIRDRAEQYF. As DNA, the CDR3 is TGTGCCAGCAGCTCTATACGGGACAGGGCCGAGCAGTACTTC.

The rearrangement uses TRBV5-4 and TRBJ2-7; either TRBD1 or TRBD2 may fit D (5 bases each). The germline V gene has CDR1 SGHNT and CDR2 YYREEE (reference sequence). The CDR3 runs 15 residues. Between the trimmed V and J ends, which lost 4 bases and 5 bases, there was a span of 19 bases. For the CDR3, the DNA is TGTGCCAGCAGCGACCCGGGGACCGTTAAAAACGAGCAGTACTTC. It specifies CASSDPGTVKNEQYF.

In DNA, the CDR3 is TGTGCCAGCAGTTACTCAGGAGACCGGTTCTTC. Amino acid sequence: CASSYSGDRFF. The V and J genes are TRBV6-5 and TRBJ2-1; D unresolved. The CDR3 runs 11 residues. V gave up 0 bases and J gave up 15 bases, with 9 bases separating them. Germline values: CDR1 MNHEY, CDR2 SVGAGI.

This chain connects TRBV18 to TRBJ2-3; 12 bases match TRBD1. Trimming at V came to 2 bases and at J to 5 bases, leaving 2 bases not matched to a gene. Germline values: CDR1 KGHSH, CDR2 LQKENI. The CDR3 runs 15 residues. CDR3 protein: CASSPGTGGVDTQYF. CDR3 coding DNA: TGTGCCAGCTCACCAGGGACAGGGGGCGTAGATACGCAGTATTTT.

The chain uses TRBV7-2 and TRBJ2-1; possible D gene TRBD2, 6 bases. The CDR3 length is 15 residues. Germline V gives CDR1 SGHTA, CDR2 FQGNSA. V was pared by 3 bases and J by 3 bases, with 12 bases between. The CDR3, as DNA: TGTGCCAGCAGCTTGGGACTGTCAGTCTACAATGAGCAGTTCTTC. It translates to CASSLGLSVYNEQFF.

The V call is TRBV19, the J call TRBJ2-2; 10 bases agree with TRBD1. Germline V gene sequence: CDR1 LNHDA, CDR2 SQIVND (reference sequence). Trimming took 9 bases from V and 6 from J; bases not matched to a gene: 7. The CDR3 length is 14 residues. The CDR3 coding sequence is TGTGCCAGGAGGGGGACAGGGGAGCCCGGGGAGCTGTTTTTT. This sequence encodes CARRGTGEPGELFF.

The rearrangement joins TRBV30 to TRBJ1-3; tentative D call: TRBD1 (5 bases). Germline-derived CDR1 and CDR2 are GTSNPN and SVGIG (reference sequence). V lost 3 bases and J 3 bases, leaving 18 bases between the germline ends. This CDR3 has 16 amino acids. CDR3 amino acids: CAWRGDAEGYGNTIYF. CDR3 coding DNA: TGTGCCTGGAGAGGGGACGCCGAGGGGTATGGAAACACCATATATTTT.

The chain carries TRBV6-1 and TRBJ1-4, with D unclear. Looked up from germline, CDR1 is MNHNS and CDR2 is SASEGT. V was shortened by 2 bases and J by 2 bases, with 12 bases between the two germline ends. The CDR3 sequence is 16 residues long. In DNA form, the CDR3 reads TGTGCCAGCAGTGAAAGAGAGGGCTCGACTAATGAAAAACTGTTTTTT. Its translation: CASSEREGSTNEKLFF.

This chain connects TRBV4-2 to TRBJ2-1; 9 bases line up with TRBD2. This CDR3 spans 16 amino acids. V dropped 1 base and J dropped 1; count of bases not matched to a gene: 2. Germline lookup yields CDR1 LGHNA and CDR2 YNFKEQ. The CDR3 spells CASSQASGGSYNEQFF. CDR3 sequence (DNA): TGTGCCAGCAGCCAAGCGAGCGGGGGGTCCTACAATGAGCAGTTCTTC.

This chain connects TRBV9 to TRBJ1-3; perhaps TRBD1 as D (5 bases). Trimming removed 3 bases at V and 0 bases at J, with 13 bases between. CDR3 length: 16 amino acids. Germline CDR1 and CDR2: SGDLS and YYNGEE. The CDR3 sequence is CASSDAPGASGNTIYF. Written as DNA, the CDR3 is TGTGCCAGCAGCGACGCCCCCGGGGCCTCTGGAAACACCATATATTTT.

This chain connects TRBV27 to TRBJ1-5, with D possibly matching TRBD1 (5 bases). CDR1 and CDR2 from the germline V gene are MNHEY and SMNVEV (reference sequence). CDR3 length: 16 residues. V lost 4 bases to trimming and J lost 11 bases, with 24 bases between them. The CDR3 DNA reads TGTGCCAGCAGTTCCACCCCGGGGACGGCCGTTATGGCCCAGCATTTT. It is translated as CASSSTPGTAVMAQHF.

This chain links TRBV2 with TRBJ1-1; unclear D gene. The CDR3 has 14 amino acids. Germline assignment: CDR1 SNHLY and CDR2 FYNNEI. With 6 bases removed from V and 0 bases from J, the gap between germline ends came to 11 bases. In DNA, the CDR3 is TGTGCCAGCAGGGTCCTCACAATGAACACTGAAGCTTTCTTT. As protein: CASRVLTMNTEAFF.

The chain carries TRBV30 and TRBJ2-2; TRBD1 might be the D (6 bases). The CDR3 length is 13 residues. Germline V gene lookup returns CDR1 GTSNPN and CDR2 SVGIG (reference sequence). Trimming took 4 bases from V and 1 from J, leaving 7 bases between them. This CDR3 reads CAWTGQNTGELFF. CDR3 bases: TGTGCCTGGACGGGACAGAACACCGGGGAGCTGTTTTTT.

V usage is TRBV10-3 and J usage is TRBJ2-2; a weak D match, TRBD2 (5 bases). The CDR3 has 15 amino acids. Per the germline V gene, CDR1 is ENHRY and CDR2 is SYGVKD. The V gene lost 6 bases and the J gene lost 2 bases, with 13 bases spanning the gap. The CDR3 coding sequence is TGTGCCATCAGCCTATTACTAGGAAACACCGGGGAGCTGTTTTTT. Its protein is CAISLLLGNTGELFF.

This chain connects TRBV7-2 to TRBJ2-2, with 11 bases aligning to TRBD2. CDR3 length equals 16 residues. Germline V gives CDR1 SGHTA, CDR2 FQGNSA. The V and J ends lost 3 bases and 7 bases, in that order; junction bases with no gene match: 7. DNA of the CDR3: TGTGCCAGCAGCTTTAGGCTAGCGGGAGGTGGCGGGGAGCTGTTTTTT. It codes for CASSFRLAGGGGELFF.

The chain is built from TRBV5-1 and TRBJ2-3; possible D gene TRBD1, 7 bases. Looked up from germline, CDR1 is SGHRS and CDR2 is YFSETQ. V lost 4 bases and J 0 bases, leaving 15 bases between the germline ends. The CDR3 length is 16 residues. In DNA, the CDR3 is TGCGCCAGCAGCGGGCGGGACAGCCGTAGCACAGATACGCAGTATTTT. Translation gives CASSGRDSRSTDTQYF.

This clone was recorded a few times. The chain uses TRBV18 and TRBJ2-5; 15 positions match TRBD2. Trimming cost V 3 bases and J 3 bases; bases outside gene matches: 2. This CDR3 comprises 16 residues. From germline, CDR1 is KGHSH and CDR2 LQKENI. This chain's CDR3 is CASSPGLAGGEETQYF. CDR3 DNA: TGTGCCAGCTCACCCGGACTAGCGGGAGGGGAAGAGACCCAGTACTTC.

The CDR3 protein is CAISPPGSGGGDTQYF. Written as DNA, the CDR3 is TGTGCCATCAGTCCCCCCGGTAGTGGGGGGGGAGATACGCAGTATTTT. This sequence joins TRBV10-3 and TRBJ2-3, with 7 bases identical to TRBD2. The CDR3 runs to 16 residues. Trimming at V came to 5 bases and at J to 5 bases, leaving 13 bases not matched to a gene. CDR1 and CDR2 from the germline V gene are ENHRY and SYGVKD.